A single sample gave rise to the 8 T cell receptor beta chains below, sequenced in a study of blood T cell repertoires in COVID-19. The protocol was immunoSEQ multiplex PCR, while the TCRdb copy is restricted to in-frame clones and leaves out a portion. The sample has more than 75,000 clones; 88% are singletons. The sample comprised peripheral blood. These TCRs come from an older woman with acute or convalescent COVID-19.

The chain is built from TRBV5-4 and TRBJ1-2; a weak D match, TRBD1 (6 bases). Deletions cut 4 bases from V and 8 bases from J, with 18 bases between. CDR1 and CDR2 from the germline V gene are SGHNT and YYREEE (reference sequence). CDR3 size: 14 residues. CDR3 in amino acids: CASSTSTGSNGYTF. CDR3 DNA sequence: TGTGCCAGCAGCACGTCTACAGGGAGTAACGGCTACACCTTC.

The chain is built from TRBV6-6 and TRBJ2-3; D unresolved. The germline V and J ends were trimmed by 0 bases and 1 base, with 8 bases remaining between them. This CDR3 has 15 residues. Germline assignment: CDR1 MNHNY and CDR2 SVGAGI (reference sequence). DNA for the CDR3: TGTGCCAGCAGTTACTCGAGCCAAGGCACAGATACGCAGTATTTT. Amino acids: CASSYSSQGTDTQYF.

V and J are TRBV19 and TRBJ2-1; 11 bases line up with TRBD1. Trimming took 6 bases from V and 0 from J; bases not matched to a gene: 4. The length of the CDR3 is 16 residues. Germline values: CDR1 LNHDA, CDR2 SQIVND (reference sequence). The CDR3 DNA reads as TGTGCCAGTAGCTGGACAGGGGGCCCCTCCTACAATGAGCAGTTCTTC. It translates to CASSWTGGPSYNEQFF.

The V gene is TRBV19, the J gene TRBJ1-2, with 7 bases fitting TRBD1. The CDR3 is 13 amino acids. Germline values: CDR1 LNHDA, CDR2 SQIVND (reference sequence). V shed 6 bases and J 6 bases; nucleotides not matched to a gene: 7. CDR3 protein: CASRPDRVDGYTF. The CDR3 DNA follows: TGTGCCAGTAGACCCGACAGGGTCGATGGCTACACCTTC.

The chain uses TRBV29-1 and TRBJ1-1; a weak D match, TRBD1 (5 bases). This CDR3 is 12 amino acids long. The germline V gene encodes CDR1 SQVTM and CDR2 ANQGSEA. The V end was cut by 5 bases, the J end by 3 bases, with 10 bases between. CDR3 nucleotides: TGCAGCGTTTGGACAAGCTACACTGAAGCTTTCTTT. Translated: CSVWTSYTEAFF.

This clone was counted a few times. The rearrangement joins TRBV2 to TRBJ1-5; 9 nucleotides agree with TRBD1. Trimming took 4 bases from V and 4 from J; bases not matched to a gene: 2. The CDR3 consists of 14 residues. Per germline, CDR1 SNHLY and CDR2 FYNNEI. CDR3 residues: CASSVDRGNQPQHF. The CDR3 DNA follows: TGTGCCAGCAGTGTCGACAGGGGGAATCAGCCCCAGCATTTT.

CDR3 nucleotide sequence: TGTGCCAGCAGTTACTTTGGACAGTCCGTCTATGGCTACACCTTC. Protein product: CASSYFGQSVYGYTF. The chain is built from TRBV6-5 and TRBJ1-2; weak D call: TRBD1 (6 bases). This CDR3 has 15 amino acids. Germline loops: CDR1 MNHEY, CDR2 SVGAGI. The V and J ends lost 1 base and 4 bases respectively, with 13 bases between them.

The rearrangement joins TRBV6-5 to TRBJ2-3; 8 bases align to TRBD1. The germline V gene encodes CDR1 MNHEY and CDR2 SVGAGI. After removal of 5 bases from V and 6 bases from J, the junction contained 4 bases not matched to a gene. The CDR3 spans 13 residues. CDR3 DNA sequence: TGTGCCAGCAGTAACCGGGACAGGGATACGCAGTATTTT. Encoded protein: CASSNRDRDTQYF.